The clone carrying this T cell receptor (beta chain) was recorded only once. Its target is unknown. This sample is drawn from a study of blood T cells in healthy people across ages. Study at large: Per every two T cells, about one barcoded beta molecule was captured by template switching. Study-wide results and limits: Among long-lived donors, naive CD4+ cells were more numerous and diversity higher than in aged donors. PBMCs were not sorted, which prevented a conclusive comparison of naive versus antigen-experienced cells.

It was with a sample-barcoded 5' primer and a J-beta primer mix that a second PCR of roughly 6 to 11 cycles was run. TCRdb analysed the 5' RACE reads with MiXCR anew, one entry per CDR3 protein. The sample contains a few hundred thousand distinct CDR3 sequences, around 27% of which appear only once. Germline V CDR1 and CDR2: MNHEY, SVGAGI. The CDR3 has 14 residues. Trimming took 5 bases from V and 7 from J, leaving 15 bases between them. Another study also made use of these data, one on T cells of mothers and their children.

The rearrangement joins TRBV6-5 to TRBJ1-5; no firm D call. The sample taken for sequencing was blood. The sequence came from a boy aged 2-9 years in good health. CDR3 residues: CASSVAGSEQPQHF. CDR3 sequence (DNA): TGTGCCAGCAGTGTCGCAGGTTCGGAGCAGCCCCAGCATTTT.